The rows below give T cell receptor beta chains drawn from one sample of a study of vaccination and CD4 T cells after COVID-19. No antigen is known for these receptors. TCRdb analysed the PCR reads with MiXCR anew, one entry per CDR3 protein. The sample carries fewer than 4,500 distinct CDR3 sequences, approximately 38% recorded once. Source material: CD4+ T cells from blood, cultured in vitro. The receptors stem from a human donor who had recovered from COVID-19. Each CDR3 is given with its conserved first and last residue. A D gene is named only where the DNA matches it firmly. Rows give clone size only sometimes, using once, few, many, or a class for an expanded clone.

>TRBD1|TRBV30|few|TRBJ2-7
TGTGCCTGGAGTCCAGACAGGGGGCACGGATACGAGCAGTACTTC
CAWSPDRGHGYEQYF
>-|TRBV18|-|TRBJ1-6
TGTGCCAGCTCCGGACAGAAGGGCTCCTATAATTCACCCCTCCACTTT
CASSGQKGSYNSPLHF
>TRBD2|TRBV20-1|medium-sized|TRBJ2-1
TGCAGTGCTAGAGATATGGCGGGGAGGGATGAGCAGTTCTTC
CSARDMAGRDEQFF
>-|TRBV20-1|-|TRBJ1-1
TGCAGTGCTAGAGTTGGGGGGCGCACTGAAGCTTTCTTT
CSARVGGRTEAFF
>-|TRBV6-1|large|TRBJ1-6
TGTGCCAGCAAGGGTCCCACAGGAGTGAATTCACCCCTCCACTTT
CASKGPTGVNSPLHF
>-|TRBV6-1|-|TRBJ1-2
TGTGCCAGCAGTGAAATCCATGGGGTTTCTAGGGGCTACACCTTC
CASSEIHGVSRGYTF
>TRBD1|TRBV5-1|few|TRBJ1-1
TGCGCCAGCAGCACAGGGGGGAACACTGAAGCTTTCTTT
CASSTGGNTEAFF
>-|TRBV20-1|-|TRBJ1-1
TGCAGTGCTAGATATATTAGGACAAGGAACACTGAAGCTTTCTTT
CSARYIRTRNTEAFF
>-|TRBV30|-|TRBJ1-3
TGTGCCTGGAGTGTCCCCCGTCTTGCTGGAAACACCATATATTTT
CAWSVPRLAGNTIYF
>TRBD2|TRBV7-2|-|TRBJ2-7
TGTGCCAGCAGCTGGGGACTAGCGGGGTCCGACGAGCAGTACTTC
CASSWGLAGSDEQYF
>-|TRBV6-2/TRBV6-3|hyperexpanded|TRBJ1-2
TGTGCCAGCAGTTACTCGCTCGGGGGGCTTGGTGGCTACACCTTC
CASSYSLGGLGGYTF
>TRBD2|TRBV6-1|-|TRBJ2-3
TGTGCCAGCAAGCTGAGCGGGGGGGCTTCTGGAGATACGCAGTATTTT
CASKLSGGASGDTQYF
>TRBD2|TRBV7-8|few|TRBJ2-1
TGTGCCAGCAGATCCACTAGCGGAGCCTACAATGAGCAGTTCTTC
CASRSTSGAYNEQFF
>-|TRBV19|-|TRBJ1-5
TGTGCCTGTAGTTTGGGGGCGGGCAGGGAGCAGCCCCAGCATTTT
CACSLGAGREQPQHF
>TRBD1|TRBV25-1|-|TRBJ1-2
TGTGCCAGCAGTGAGCCCACAGGGGGCCCCTCCTATGGCTACACCTTC
CASSEPTGGPSYGYTF
>-|TRBV12-3/TRBV12-4|-|TRBJ1-1
TGTGCCAGCAGCTCTCTTTTGGGGAACACTGAAGCTTTCTTT
CASSSLLGNTEAFF
>-|TRBV30|-|TRBJ1-4
TGTGCCTGGAGGCAGAGTTTTAATGAAAAACTGTTTTTT
CAWRQSFNEKLFF
>TRBD1|TRBV6-1|-|TRBJ1-2
TGTGCCAGCAGAAGCACAGGGGCCAATGGCTACACCTTC
CASRSTGANGYTF
>-|TRBV12-3/TRBV12-4|-|TRBJ1-1
TGTGCCAGCAGTTTCGAGAACGTAGCTTTCTTT
CASSFENVAFF
>TRBD2|TRBV2|-|TRBJ2-5
TGTGCCAGGACTAGCGGGGACACCGGAGAGACCCAGTACTTC
CARTSGDTGETQYF
>-|TRBV30|-|TRBJ1-2
TGTGCCTGGAGTCGCCAACTGGGTGGCTACACCTTC
CAWSRQLGGYTF
>-|TRBV30|-|TRBJ1-5
TGTGCCTGGAGTCAGGCAGATAATCAGCCCCAGCATTTT
CAWSQADNQPQHF
>TRBD1|TRBV6-1|medium-sized|TRBJ1-3
TGTGCCAGCAGTGAAATTTCAGGGGGGACATCTGGAAACACCATATATTTT
CASSEISGGTSGNTIYF
>-|TRBV2|-|TRBJ2-5
TGTGCCAGCAGTGTCTTCGTGGGGGAGACCCAGTACTTC
CASSVFVGETQYF
>-|TRBV7-9|medium-sized|TRBJ1-2
TGTGCCAGCAGCCAGGGGTATCGGGACTATGGCTACACCTTC
CASSQGYRDYGYTF
>TRBD2|TRBV12-3/TRBV12-4|-|TRBJ2-3
TGTGCCAGCAGTTACGGACTAGCGGGGGGAAGGGATACGCAGTATTTT
CASSYGLAGGRDTQYF
>-|TRBV27|few|TRBJ1-1
TGTGCCAGCAGTTTAAGCGCTGGGGGTAGGACTGAAGCTTTCTTT
CASSLSAGGRTEAFF
>TRBD1|TRBV20-1|medium-sized|TRBJ2-3
TGCAGTGCTTTGTCCGGGACAGGTGTTACAGATACGCAGTATTTT
CSALSGTGVTDTQYF
>-|TRBV19|-|TRBJ2-3
TGTGCCAGTAGTATGGACAAGGGGGGTCTCTCGTTCGCGACGCAGTATTTT
CASSMDKGGLSFATQYF
>-|TRBV25-1|large|TRBJ1-6
TGTGCCAGCAGTGGGCAGGGAAATTCACCCCTCCACTTT
CASSGQGNSPLHF
>-|TRBV12-3/TRBV12-4|-|TRBJ2-7
TGTGCCAGCAGTTGGGGGGCAAAGGACGGCGAGCAGTACTTC
CASSWGAKDGEQYF
>TRBD1|TRBV20-1|-|TRBJ2-5
TGCAGTGCGGCCGGGACAGGTCAAGAGACCCAGTACTTC
CSAAGTGQETQYF